Presented here are 10 T cell receptor beta chains from one specimen sequenced in a study of a mutant IDH1 vaccine in newly diagnosed glioma. Stated time point: week 47, end of study. Each dose delivered 300 ug of mutant IDH1 20-mer peptide subcutaneously with imiquimod. Sequencing used immunoSEQ multiplex PCR; TCRdb keeps in-frame clones, though not all of them. The sample yields 30,000 to 45,000 clones, roughly 70% seen once. Their antigen targets remain unknown. Material: PBMCs, obtained from a glioma patient whose treatment included an IDH1 peptide vaccine. The receptors were gathered from a man aged 35-49 years with glioma.

The rearrangement uses TRBV5-4 and TRBJ1-2; tentative D call: TRBD1 (6 bases). Germline V gene sequence: CDR1 SGHNT, CDR2 YYREEE (reference sequence). Trimming took 5 bases from V and 6 from J, leaving 17 bases between them. The CDR3 is 14 amino acids. CDR3 sequence: CASRFDRLGNGYTF. The CDR3, as DNA: TGTGCCAGCAGGTTCGACAGGTTGGGGAATGGCTACACCTTC.

The rearrangement uses TRBV19 and TRBJ2-2; D might be TRBD1 or TRBD2, each matching 5 bases. V was cut by 4 bases and J by 1 base, with 19 bases left in between. The CDR3 consists of 18 residues. Germline loops: CDR1 LNHDA, CDR2 SQIVND (reference sequence). CDR3 sequence reads: CASSTPPWGRGNTGELFF. For the CDR3, the DNA is TGTGCCAGTAGTACCCCGCCTTGGGGGAGAGGGAACACCGGGGAGCTGTTTTTT. The whole variable domain, filled in from reference TRBV19 and TRBJ2-2, reads DGGITQSPKYLFRKEGQNVTLSCEQNLNHDAMYWYRQDPGQGLRLIYYSQIVNDFQKGDIAEGYSVSREKKESFPLTVTSAQKNPTAFYLCASSTPPWGRGNTGELFFGEGSRLTVL.

This chain connects TRBV10-2 to TRBJ2-2; D not resolved. Trimming shortened V by 4 bases and J by 1 base, and 1 base separated the two germline ends. The V gene's germline CDR1 is WSHSY and CDR2 SAAADI. This CDR3 is built from 12 residues. The CDR3 spells CASSVNTGELFF. CDR3 nucleotide sequence: TGCGCCAGCAGTGTGAACACCGGGGAGCTGTTTTTT.

The chain is built from TRBV7-9 and TRBJ1-3; D not resolved. Between the trimmed V and J ends, which lost 1 base and 0 bases, there was a span of 7 bases. This CDR3 spans 15 amino acids. Germline V CDR1 and CDR2: SEHNR, FQNEAQ (reference sequence). The CDR3 bases are TGTGCCAGCAGCTTAGACGGCTACTCTGGAAACACCATATATTTT. Its protein is CASSLDGYSGNTIYF. The full variable domain, its missing parts supplied by reference TRBV7-9 and TRBJ1-3, is DTGVSQNPRHKITKRGQNVTFRCDPISEHNRLYWYRQTLGQGPEFLTYFQNEAQLEKSRLLSDRFSAERPKGSFSTLEIQRTEQGDSAMYLCASSLDGYSGNTIYFGEGSWLTVV.

The chain links TRBV15 to TRBJ1-3; no firm D call. The germline V gene encodes CDR1 LNHNV and CDR2 YYDKDF (reference sequence). The V gene lost 4 bases and the J gene lost 4 bases, with 17 bases spanning the gap. The CDR3 runs to 16 residues. DNA of the CDR3: TGTGCCACCAGCACCGGGCCTCCCCAGGCAGGAAACACCATATATTTT. This translates into CATSTGPPQAGNTIYF.

This rearrangement joins TRBV4-1 to TRBJ2-2, with a possible D match to TRBD2 (6 bases). Germline V gene sequence: CDR1 MGHRA, CDR2 YSYEKL. This CDR3 is built from 12 residues. Trimming removed 9 bases at V and 5 bases at J, with 10 bases between. The CDR3, as DNA: TGCGCCAGTACCGGGACTACCGGGGAGCTGTTTTTT. Protein sequence: CASTGTTGELFF.

This clone was observed a single time. The rearrangement uses TRBV5-8 and TRBJ2-7; D gene ambiguous. The CDR3 loop spans 11 amino acids. Germline-derived CDR1 and CDR2 are SGHTS and YDEGEE. Trimming removed 3 bases from V and 6 bases from J, with 7 bases in between. The CDR3 is CASSYVGEQYV. The CDR3 DNA is TGTGCCAGCAGCTATGTGGGCGAGCAGTACGTC.

The V gene is TRBV2, the J gene TRBJ1-3; D perhaps matches TRBD1 (5 bases). This CDR3 is 15 amino acids long. With 2 bases removed from V and 4 bases from J, the gap between germline ends came to 12 bases. CDR1 is SNHLY and CDR2 is FYNNEI in the germline V gene. CDR3 sequence (DNA): TGTGCCAGCAGTGAACAGGGACTGAAGGGAAACACCATATATTTT. Its translation is CASSEQGLKGNTIYF.

The CDR3 region is CASSPGGNTEAFF. The DNA of the CDR3 is TGTGCCAGCAGTCCCGGAGGGAACACTGAAGCTTTCTTT. The chain recombines TRBV7-6 with TRBJ1-1; unclear D gene. Per germline, CDR1 SGHVS and CDR2 FNYEAQ. This CDR3 comprises 13 residues. Between the trimmed V and J ends, which lost 6 bases and 1 base, there was a span of 9 bases.

The V gene is TRBV11-3, the J gene TRBJ2-3; 9 bases map to TRBD2. This CDR3 is 16 amino acids long. CDR1 and CDR2 from the germline V gene are SGHNT and YENEEA. V shed 5 bases and J 6 bases; nucleotides not matched to a gene: 12. CDR3 coding DNA: TGTGCCAGCAGCCCTGGGGTTAGCGGGAGTTTGGATACGCAGTATTTT. Translated, it gives CASSPGVSGSLDTQYF.